This is a list of T cell receptor beta chains from one sample in a study of blood T cell repertoires in COVID-19. Here immunoSEQ multiplex PCR was the method, and the copy in TCRdb shows in-frame clones only, minus some. The data hold some 22,000 clones, with approximately 80% observed a single time. The sample comprised peripheral blood. These receptors all stem from a man aged 65 to 79 with acute or convalescent COVID-19. CDR3s include the opening cysteine and the closing phenylalanine or tryptophan. The order of the fields is J gene, V gene, clone size, D gene, CDR3 protein, CDR3 DNA. D genes are given only for firm matches. Size is stated for part of the rows, as once, few or many counts, or as a class when the clone is expanded.

J: TRBJ2-7
V: TRBV5-1
size: NA
D: TRBD1
CDR3: CASSSDRGGVEQYF
DNA: TGCGCCAGCAGCTCGGACAGGGGCGGTGTCGAGCAGTACTTC

J: TRBJ2-1
V: TRBV29-1
size: NA
D: NA
CDR3: CSVDLFNEQFF
DNA: TGCAGCGTGGACTTATTTAATGAGCAGTTCTTC

J: TRBJ1-1
V: TRBV28
size: NA
D: NA
CDR3: CASRHRRSNTEAFF
DNA: TGTGCCAGCAGGCACAGACGCTCGAACACTGAAGCTTTCTTT

J: TRBJ2-7
V: TRBV5-4
size: NA
D: TRBD2
CDR3: CASSVGTSGNLDGQYF
DNA: TGTGCCAGCAGCGTTGGGACTAGCGGGAACCTTGACGGGCAGTACTTC

J: TRBJ1-5
V: TRBV2
size: once
D: NA
CDR3: CASSGSRASNQPQHF
DNA: TGTGCCAGCAGTGGCAGCAGGGCTAGTAATCAGCCCCAGCATTTT

J: TRBJ1-1
V: TRBV19
size: NA
D: TRBD1
CDR3: CATRLQGGGEAFF
DNA: TGTGCCACCCGCTTACAGGGGGGTGGTGAAGCTTTCTTT

J: TRBJ1-2
V: TRBV7-8
size: NA
D: TRBD1
CDR3: CASSEPTGDGYTF
DNA: TGTGCCAGCAGCGAGCCGACAGGGGATGGCTACACCTTC

J: TRBJ2-5
V: TRBV6-5
size: few
D: TRBD1
CDR3: CASRRQGKETQYF
DNA: TGTGCCAGCAGACGACAGGGGAAGGAGACCCAGTACTTC

J: TRBJ1-1
V: TRBV27
size: NA
D: NA
CDR3: CASSFTGWTEAFF
DNA: TGTGCCAGCAGTTTTACAGGGTGGACTGAAGCTTTCTTT

J: TRBJ2-3
V: TRBV1
size: NA
D: NA
CDR3: CTSIKGVAGGICTDTQYF
DNA: NA

J: TRBJ2-3
V: TRBV7-2
size: once
D: TRBD2
CDR3: CASSLALSGGTQYF
DNA: TGTGCCAGCAGCTTAGCCTTAAGCGGGGGTACGCAGTATTTT

J: TRBJ1-2
V: TRBV6-4
size: NA
D: TRBD1
CDR3: CASSLTGAESGYTF
DNA: TGTGCCAGCAGTCTCACAGGGGCTGAATCCGGCTACACCTTC

J: TRBJ1-6
V: TRBV5-1
size: NA
D: TRBD1
CDR3: CASSYGTGDGHSPLHF
DNA: TGCGCCAGCAGCTACGGGACAGGGGATGGGCATTCACCCCTCCACTTT

J: TRBJ2-5
V: TRBV9
size: once
D: TRBD1
CDR3: CASSVALRTGGNTYQETQYF
DNA: TGTGCCAGCAGCGTAGCGTTAAGGACAGGGGGCAATACGTACCAAGAGACCCAGTACTTC

J: TRBJ2-1
V: TRBV9
size: few
D: TRBD1
CDR3: CASSDRQGAVSNEQFF
DNA: TGTGCCAGCAGCGACCGACAGGGGGCGGTCTCCAATGAGCAGTTCTTC

J: TRBJ2-7
V: TRBV25-1
size: NA
D: TRBD1
CDR3: CASSVEGQGYEQYF
DNA: TGTGCCAGCAGTGTGGAAGGACAGGGCTACGAGCAGTACTTC

J: TRBJ1-4
V: TRBV2
size: NA
D: NA
CDR3: CASGAQGNNEKLFF
DNA: TGTGCCAGCGGGGCACAGGGAAATAATGAAAAACTGTTTTTT

J: TRBJ2-7
V: TRBV2
size: NA
D: NA
CDR3: CASRALYEQYF
DNA: TGTGCCAGCCGCGCTCTCTACGAGCAGTACTTC

J: TRBJ2-1
V: TRBV6-2/TRBV6-3
size: NA
D: NA
CDR3: CASSYSINLRNEQFF
DNA: TGTGCCAGCAGTTACTCCATAAACTTGCGCAATGAGCAGTTCTTC

J: TRBJ2-1
V: TRBV5-1
size: few
D: NA
CDR3: CASSLEASSYNEQFF
DNA: TGCGCCAGCAGCTTGGAGGCTAGCTCCTACAATGAGCAGTTCTTC

J: TRBJ1-4
V: TRBV5-5
size: few
D: NA
CDR3: CASSLAGEEEKLFF
DNA: TGTGCCAGCAGCTTGGCCGGGGAGGAGGAAAAACTGTTTTTT

J: TRBJ2-3
V: TRBV5-6
size: NA
D: TRBD1
CDR3: CASSFPSSGGTDTQYF
DNA: TGTGCCAGCAGCTTCCCCTCGTCAGGGGGTACAGATACGCAGTATTTT

J: TRBJ2-1
V: TRBV9
size: few
D: TRBD2
CDR3: CASSVAGTSDDEQFF
DNA: TGTGCCAGCAGCGTCGCCGGGACTAGCGATGATGAGCAGTTCTTC

J: TRBJ1-4
V: TRBV7-2
size: NA
D: TRBD1
CDR3: CASSFRQGYEKLFF
DNA: TGTGCCAGCAGCTTTAGACAGGGCTATGAAAAACTGTTTTTT

J: TRBJ1-3
V: TRBV11-2
size: NA
D: TRBD1
CDR3: CASSLTDRGVGTIYF
DNA: TGTGCCAGCAGCTTAACAGACAGGGGGGTTGGCACCATATATTTT

J: TRBJ1-6
V: TRBV3-1/TRBV3-2
size: NA
D: TRBD1
CDR3: CASSHGQGPFPLHF
DNA: TGTGCCAGCAGCCACGGACAGGGCCCATTTCCCCTCCACTTT

J: TRBJ2-1
V: TRBV19
size: NA
D: TRBD2
CDR3: CASSSNPAGAAEQFF
DNA: TGTGCCAGTAGTAGCAACCCAGCGGGAGCAGCTGAGCAGTTCTTC

J: TRBJ2-4
V: TRBV20-1
size: few
D: NA
CDR3: CSARVQATVYF
DNA: TGCAGTGCTAGAGTGCAGGCCACTGTGTACTTC

J: TRBJ1-3
V: TRBV7-9
size: NA
D: TRBD1
CDR3: CASSLVTGNTIYF
DNA: TGTGCCAGCAGCTTAGTGACAGGGAACACCATATATTTT

J: TRBJ1-5
V: TRBV6-2/TRBV6-3
size: NA
D: NA
CDR3: CASSYGMRSAQPQHF
DNA: TGTGCCAGCAGTTACGGTATGAGGTCGGCGCAGCCCCAGCATTTT

J: TRBJ2-3
V: TRBV9
size: NA
D: TRBD2
CDR3: CASSVQLVAGEHLSTDTQYF
DNA: TGTGCCAGCAGCGTCCAACTTGTAGCGGGGGAGCACCTTAGCACAGATACGCAGTATTTT

J: TRBJ2-7
V: TRBV19
size: NA
D: NA
CDR3: CASSYDRSSYEQYF
DNA: TGTGCCAGTAGTTACGACAGGAGCTCCTACGAGCAGTACTTC

J: TRBJ1-2
V: TRBV27
size: NA
D: NA
CDR3: CASSWKSGGGYTF
DNA: TGTGCCAGCAGTTGGAAATCCGGAGGCGGCTACACCTTC

J: TRBJ1-2
V: TRBV2
size: NA
D: NA
CDR3: CASSYRERDYGYTF
DNA: TGTGCCAGCAGTTACAGAGAGAGAGACTATGGCTACACCTTC

J: TRBJ2-1
V: TRBV6-1
size: NA
D: NA
CDR3: CASSERYGYNEQFF
DNA: TGTGCCAGCAGTGAACGTTACGGTTACAATGAGCAGTTCTTC

J: TRBJ1-1
V: TRBV18
size: few
D: NA
CDR3: CASSPEWNTEAFF
DNA: TGTGCCAGCTCACCGGAGTGGAACACTGAAGCTTTCTTT

J: TRBJ2-1
V: TRBV5-1
size: NA
D: NA
CDR3: CASSLDREGQFF
DNA: TGCGCCAGCAGCTTGGACAGGGAAGGGCAGTTCTTC

J: TRBJ2-7
V: TRBV18
size: NA
D: NA
CDR3: CASSPLSGEQYF
DNA: TGTGCCAGCTCACCACTTTCGGGGGAGCAGTACTTC

J: TRBJ1-1
V: TRBV19
size: few
D: NA
CDR3: CASRQGGDTEAFF
DNA: TGTGCCAGTAGGCAGGGAGGGGACACTGAAGCTTTCTTT

J: TRBJ2-1
V: TRBV27
size: NA
D: TRBD2
CDR3: CASRRLAGWGHNEQFF
DNA: TGTGCCAGCAGAAGACTAGCGGGTTGGGGCCACAATGAGCAGTTCTTC

J: TRBJ1-1
V: TRBV7-9
size: NA
D: TRBD1
CDR3: CASSIHRGQTNTEAFF
DNA: TGTGCCAGCAGCATCCACCGGGGACAGACGAACACTGAAGCTTTCTTT

J: TRBJ1-1
V: TRBV20-1
size: NA
D: NA
CDR3: CSASWGLEAFF
DNA: TGCAGTGCTAGTTGGGGGCTTGAAGCTTTCTTT

J: TRBJ2-1
V: TRBV7-8
size: NA
D: TRBD2
CDR3: CASSPRTSGVGSYNEQFF
DNA: TGTGCCAGCAGCCCGCGGACTAGCGGGGTTGGATCCTACAATGAGCAGTTCTTC

J: TRBJ1-1
V: TRBV9
size: NA
D: TRBD1
CDR3: CASSARDSLDTEAFF
DNA: TGTGCCAGCAGCGCCCGGGACAGCCTAGACACTGAAGCTTTCTTT

J: TRBJ1-6
V: TRBV6-5
size: NA
D: NA
CDR3: CASTRGQGNSPLHF
DNA: TGTGCCAGCACCCGCGGTCAGGGGAATTCACCCCTCCACTTT

J: TRBJ1-1
V: TRBV2
size: NA
D: NA
CDR3: CASSARGSTEAFF
DNA: TGTGCCAGCAGTGCTAGGGGGTCCACTGAAGCTTTCTTT

J: TRBJ2-1
V: TRBV15
size: NA
D: TRBD2
CDR3: CATGLAGVLREQFF
DNA: TGTGCCACCGGGTTAGCGGGCGTTTTGCGGGAGCAGTTCTTC

J: TRBJ1-1
V: TRBV7-2
size: NA
D: TRBD1
CDR3: CASSPDRGWTEAFF
DNA: TGTGCCAGCAGTCCCGACAGGGGATGGACTGAAGCTTTCTTT

J: TRBJ1-5
V: TRBV12-3/TRBV12-4
size: NA
D: NA
CDR3: CASNQQEHQPQHF
DNA: TGTGCCAGCAATCAACAGGAGCATCAGCCCCAGCATTTT

J: TRBJ1-3
V: TRBV5-8
size: NA
D: NA
CDR3: CASSLAASSGNTIYF
DNA: TGTGCCAGCAGCTTGGCCGCGAGCTCTGGAAACACCATATATTTT

J: TRBJ1-6
V: TRBV12-3/TRBV12-4
size: NA
D: NA
CDR3: CASSLSINSPLHF
DNA: TGTGCCAGCAGTTTAAGCATTAATTCACCCCTCCACTTT

J: TRBJ2-7
V: TRBV5-1
size: NA
D: TRBD2
CDR3: CASSFSGGSSYEQYF
DNA: TGCGCCAGCAGCTTCAGCGGGGGGAGCTCCTACGAGCAGTACTTC

J: TRBJ2-1
V: TRBV7-9
size: NA
D: NA
CDR3: CASSWRDEQFF
DNA: TGTGCCAGCAGCTGGAGGGATGAGCAGTTCTTC

J: TRBJ1-1
V: TRBV7-9
size: NA
D: NA
CDR3: CASSLQGEAFF
DNA: TGTGCCAGCAGCTTACAGGGTGAAGCTTTCTTT

J: TRBJ1-4
V: TRBV14
size: once
D: NA
CDR3: CASSRSPREKLFF
DNA: TGTGCCAGCAGCCGGAGTCCGAGGGAAAAACTGTTTTTT

J: TRBJ2-3
V: TRBV20-1
size: once
D: TRBD2
CDR3: CSASGAGGSTDMQYF
DNA: TGCAGTGCTAGTGGAGCGGGAGGGTCCACAGATATGCAGTATTTT

J: TRBJ2-7
V: TRBV25-1
size: NA
D: TRBD2
CDR3: CASSETRGGEQYF
DNA: TGTGCCAGCAGTGAGACCCGGGGGGGCGAGCAGTACTTC

J: TRBJ2-1
V: TRBV5-4
size: NA
D: TRBD2
CDR3: CASSLGGLAETNEQFF
DNA: TGTGCCAGCAGCTTGGGTGGCCTAGCGGAGACCAATGAGCAGTTCTTC

J: TRBJ2-3
V: TRBV5-8
size: NA
D: TRBD1
CDR3: CASSLGDRGGTDTQYF
DNA: TGTGCCAGCAGCTTGGGGGACAGGGGTGGAACAGATACGCAGTATTTT